One sample yielded the 2 T cell receptor beta chains listed below, sequenced in a study of cytotoxic CD8 clonotypes in ibrutinib-treated CLL. Method: immunoSEQ multiplex PCR; TCRdb's copy keeps in-frame clones and lacks some. The table lists around 310,000 clones, 70% to 80% of them singletons, with about 6.3% in the top ten. Sequences were derived from PBMCs, sampled before ibrutinib treatment. The receptors come from a human donor with chronic lymphocytic leukemia.

This clone was seen a handful of times. The chain combines TRBV11-2 with TRBJ2-7, with D possibly being TRBD2 (5 bases). Trimming left V 3 bases short and J 4 bases short, with 13 bases between. CDR1 SGHAT and CDR2 FQNNGV come from the germline V gene. The CDR3 consists of 14 residues. This CDR3 reads CASSFGLTMYEQYF. In DNA, the CDR3 is TGTGCCAGCAGCTTCGGACTGACCATGTACGAGCAGTACTTC.

This chain links TRBV11-2 with TRBJ2-3; D not resolved. In germline, CDR1 is SGHAT, CDR2 FQNNGV. The CDR3 is made up of 12 amino acids. V lost 0 bases, J lost 6 bases, and 4 bases lay in between. The CDR3 nucleotides are TGTGCCAGCAGCTTAGAAGTGGATACGCAGTATTTT. It codes for CASSLEVDTQYF.